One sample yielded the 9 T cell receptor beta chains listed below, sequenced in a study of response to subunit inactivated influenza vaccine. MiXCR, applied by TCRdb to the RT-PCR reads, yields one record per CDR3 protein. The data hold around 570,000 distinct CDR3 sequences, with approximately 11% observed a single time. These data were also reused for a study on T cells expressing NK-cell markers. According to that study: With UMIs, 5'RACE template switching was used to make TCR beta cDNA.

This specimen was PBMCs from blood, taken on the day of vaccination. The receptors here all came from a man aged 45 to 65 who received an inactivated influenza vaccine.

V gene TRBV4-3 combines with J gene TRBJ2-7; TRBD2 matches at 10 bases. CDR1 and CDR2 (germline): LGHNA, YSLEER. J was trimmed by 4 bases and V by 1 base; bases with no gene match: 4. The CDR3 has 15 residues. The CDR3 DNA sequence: TGCGCCAGCAGCCAAGGGGCTAGCGGGAGTTACGAGCAGTACTTC. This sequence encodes CASSQGASGSYEQYF.

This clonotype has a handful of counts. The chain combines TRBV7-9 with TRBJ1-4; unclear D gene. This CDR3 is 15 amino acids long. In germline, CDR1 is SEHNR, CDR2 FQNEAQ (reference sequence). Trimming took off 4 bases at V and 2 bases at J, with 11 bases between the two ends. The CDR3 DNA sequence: TGTGCCAGCAGCTCCCACAGCGGCACTAATGAAAAACTGTTTTTT. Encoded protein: CASSSHSGTNEKLFF.

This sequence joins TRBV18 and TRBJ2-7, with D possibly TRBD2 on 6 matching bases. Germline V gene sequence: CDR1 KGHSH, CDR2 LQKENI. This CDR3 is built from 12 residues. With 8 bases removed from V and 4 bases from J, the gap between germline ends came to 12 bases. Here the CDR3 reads CASAGLEYEQYF. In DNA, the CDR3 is TGTGCCAGCGCGGGACTGGAGTACGAGCAGTACTTC.

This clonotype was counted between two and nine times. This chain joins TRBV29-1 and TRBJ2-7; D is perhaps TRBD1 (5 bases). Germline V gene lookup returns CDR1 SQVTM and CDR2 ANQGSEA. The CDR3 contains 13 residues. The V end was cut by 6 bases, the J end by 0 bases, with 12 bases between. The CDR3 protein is CSVTKGISYEQYF. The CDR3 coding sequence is TGCAGCGTCACCAAGGGGATCTCCTACGAGCAGTACTTC.

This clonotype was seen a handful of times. The chain's CDR3 is CASSSQQGTEAFF. Written as DNA, the CDR3 is TGTGCCAGCAGCTCGCAGCAGGGCACTGAAGCTTTCTTT. The chain carries TRBV7-9 and TRBJ1-1; TRBD1 is a possible D gene (5 bases). V was pared by 4 bases and J by 4 bases, with 10 bases between. CDR3 length: 13 amino acids. Germline CDR1 reads SEHNR; CDR2 reads FQNEAQ (reference sequence).

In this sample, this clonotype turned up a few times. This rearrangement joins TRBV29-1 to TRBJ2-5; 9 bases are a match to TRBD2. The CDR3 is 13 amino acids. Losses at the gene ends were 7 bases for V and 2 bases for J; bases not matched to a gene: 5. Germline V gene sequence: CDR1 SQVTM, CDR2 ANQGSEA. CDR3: CSASGVTQETQYF. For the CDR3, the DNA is TGCAGCGCTAGCGGGGTTACTCAAGAGACCCAGTACTTC.

The CDR3, as DNA: TGTGCCAGCAGCTTAGGACCAGCGGGGGGGCGCACAGATACGCAGTATTTT. Translated, it gives CASSLGPAGGRTDTQYF. The V and J genes are TRBV7-2 and TRBJ2-3, with TRBD2 identical over 10 bases. J was trimmed by 1 base and V by 1 base; bases with no gene match: 5. This CDR3 spans 17 amino acids. Looked up from germline, CDR1 is SGHTA and CDR2 is FQGNSA. The full variable domain, its missing parts supplied by reference TRBV7-2 and TRBJ2-3, is GAGVSQSPSNKVTEKGKDVELRCDPISGHTALYWYRQSLGQGLEFLIYFQGNSAPDKSGLPSDRFSAERTGGSVSTLTIQRTQQEDSAVYLCASSLGPAGGRTDTQYFGPGTRLTVL.

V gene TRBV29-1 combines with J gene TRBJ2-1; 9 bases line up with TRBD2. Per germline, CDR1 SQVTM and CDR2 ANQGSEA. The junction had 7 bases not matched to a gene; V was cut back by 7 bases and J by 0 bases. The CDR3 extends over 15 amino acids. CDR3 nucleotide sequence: TGCAGCGGGCAAGCGGGAGGTAGCTCCTACAATGAGCAGTTCTTC. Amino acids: CSGQAGGSSYNEQFF.

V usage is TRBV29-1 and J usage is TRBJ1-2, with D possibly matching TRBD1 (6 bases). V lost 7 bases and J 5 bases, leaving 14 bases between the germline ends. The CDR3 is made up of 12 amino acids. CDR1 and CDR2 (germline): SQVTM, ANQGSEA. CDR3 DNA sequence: TGCAGCGGTTGGGGGGCTGTGTATGGCTACACCTTC. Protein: CSGWGAVYGYTF.